This T cell receptor (beta chain) comes out of a study of OX40 agonist ivuxolimab in advanced cancers. On the study more broadly: Patients were 82.7% male with ages about 23 to 79, mean 60. Study findings and constraints: Low normalized T-cell clonal expansion also characterized some of the nonresponders. CD4+ and CD8+ blood T cells expanded clonally by week 6 at 0.1 to 3.0 mg/kg.

V was cut by 6 bases and J by 7 bases, with 18 bases left in between. The V gene's germline CDR1 is MDHEN and CDR2 SYDVKM. This CDR3 comprises 15 residues. Concerning this clone: Its antigen is still unknown.

With autoimmune disease history or systemic immunosuppression, patients were excluded. The assay was immunoSEQ multiplex PCR, and TCRdb's table has in-frame clones only and misses some. Here the sample spans more than 65,000 clones, around 83% being singletons. This sequence was found in an adult with an advanced solid tumor such as melanoma, head and neck, liver or kidney cancer. This specimen was CD4+ or CD8+ T cells sorted from blood, taken in a trial of the OX40 agonist ivuxolimab. The chain links TRBV28 to TRBJ1-4; weak D call: TRBD1 (5 bases). In nucleotides, the CDR3 is TGTGCCAGCAGCGCCCCCGTCACAGGAATTGAAAAACTGTTTTTT. The encoded protein is CASSAPVTGIEKLFF.